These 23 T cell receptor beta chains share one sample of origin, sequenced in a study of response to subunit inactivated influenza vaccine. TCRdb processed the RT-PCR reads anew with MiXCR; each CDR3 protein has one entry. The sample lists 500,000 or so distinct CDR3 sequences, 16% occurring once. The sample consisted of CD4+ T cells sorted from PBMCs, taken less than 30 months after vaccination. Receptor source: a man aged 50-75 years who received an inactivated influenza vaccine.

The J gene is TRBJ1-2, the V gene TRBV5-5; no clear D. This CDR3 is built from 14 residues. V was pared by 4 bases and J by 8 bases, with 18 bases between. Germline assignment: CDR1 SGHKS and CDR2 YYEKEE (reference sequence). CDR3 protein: CASSPGPPRRGYTF. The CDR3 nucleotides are TGTGCCAGCAGCCCCGGGCCACCCAGGAGGGGCTACACCTTC. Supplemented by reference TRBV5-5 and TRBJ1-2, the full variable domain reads DAGVTQSPTHLIKTRGQQVTLRCSPISGHKSVSWYQQVLGQGPQFIFQYYEKEERGRGNFPDRFSARQFPNYSSELNVNALLLGDSALYLCASSPGPPRRGYTFGSGTRLTVV.

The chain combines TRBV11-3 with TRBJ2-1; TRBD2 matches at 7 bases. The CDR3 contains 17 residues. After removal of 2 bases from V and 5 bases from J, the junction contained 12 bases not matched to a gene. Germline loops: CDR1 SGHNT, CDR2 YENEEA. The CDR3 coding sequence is TGTGCCAGCAGCTTAAGTGTGTGGAGCGGGACCGACAATGAGCAGTTCTTC. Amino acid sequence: CASSLSVWSGTDNEQFF.

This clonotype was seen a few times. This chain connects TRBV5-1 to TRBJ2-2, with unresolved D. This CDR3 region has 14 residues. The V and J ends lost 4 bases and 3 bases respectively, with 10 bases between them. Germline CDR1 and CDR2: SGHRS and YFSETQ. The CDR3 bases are TGCGCCAGCAGCCTTCCCCACTACACCGGGGAGCTGTTTTTT. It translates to CASSLPHYTGELFF.

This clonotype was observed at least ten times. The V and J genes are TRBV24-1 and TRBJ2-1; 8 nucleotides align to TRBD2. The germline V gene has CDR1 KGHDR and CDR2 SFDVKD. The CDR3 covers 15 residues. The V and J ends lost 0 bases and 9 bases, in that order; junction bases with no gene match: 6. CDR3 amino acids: CATSDLDSGISEQFF. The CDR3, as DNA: TGTGCCACCAGTGATTTGGATAGCGGGATTTCTGAGCAGTTCTTC.

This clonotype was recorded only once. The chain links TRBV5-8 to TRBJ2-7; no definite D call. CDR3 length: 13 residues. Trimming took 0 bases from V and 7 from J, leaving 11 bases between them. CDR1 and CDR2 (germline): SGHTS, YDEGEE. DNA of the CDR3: TGTGCCAGCAGCTTGGTAGCCTCGAGAGAGCAGTACTTC. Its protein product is CASSLVASREQYF.

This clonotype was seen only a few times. CDR3 amino acids: CASSLEGNIQYF. The CDR3 bases are TGCGCCAGCAGCTTGGAGGGAAACATTCAGTACTTC. The V call is TRBV5-1, the J call TRBJ2-4, with no clear D. In germline, CDR1 is SGHRS, CDR2 YFSETQ. The V and J ends lost 0 bases and 6 bases respectively, with 4 bases between them. CDR3 length equals 12 residues.

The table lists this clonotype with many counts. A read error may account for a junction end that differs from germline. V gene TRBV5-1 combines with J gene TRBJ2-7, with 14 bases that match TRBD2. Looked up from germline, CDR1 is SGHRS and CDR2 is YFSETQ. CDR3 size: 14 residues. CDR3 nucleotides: TGTGCCAGCTCTCCGGGACTAGCGGGAGACGAGCAGTACTTC. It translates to CASSPGLAGDEQYF.

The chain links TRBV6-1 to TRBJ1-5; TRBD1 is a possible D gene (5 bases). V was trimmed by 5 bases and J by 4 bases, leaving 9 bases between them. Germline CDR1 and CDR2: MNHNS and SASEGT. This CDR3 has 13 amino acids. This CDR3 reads CASSRGGNQPQHF. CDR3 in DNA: TGTGCCAGCAGTCGCGGGGGAAATCAGCCCCAGCATTTT.

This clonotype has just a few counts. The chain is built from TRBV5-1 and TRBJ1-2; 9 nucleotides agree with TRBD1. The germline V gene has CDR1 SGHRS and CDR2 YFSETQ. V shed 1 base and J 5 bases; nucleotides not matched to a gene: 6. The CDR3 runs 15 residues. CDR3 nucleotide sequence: TGCGCCAGCAGCTTGACGACAGGGGGTCAATATGGCTACACCTTC. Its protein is CASSLTTGGQYGYTF.

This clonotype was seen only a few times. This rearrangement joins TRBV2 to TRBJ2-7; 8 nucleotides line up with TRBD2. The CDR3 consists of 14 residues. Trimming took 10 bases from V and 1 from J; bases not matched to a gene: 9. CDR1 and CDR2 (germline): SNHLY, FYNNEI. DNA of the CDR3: TGTGCCACCCAGAGCGGGAGAGGGTCCTACGAGCAGTACTTC. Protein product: CATQSGRGSYEQYF.

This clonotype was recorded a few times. The CDR3 nucleotides read TGCGCCAGCAGCTTGGCGGACAGAGTCCAAGAGACCCAGTACTTC. It is translated as CASSLADRVQETQYF. The chain combines TRBV5-1 with TRBJ2-5; D possibly corresponds to TRBD1 (6 bases). The CDR3 sequence is 15 residues long. CDR1 is SGHRS and CDR2 is YFSETQ in the germline V gene. V was clipped by 0 bases and J by 1 base, with 10 bases between them.

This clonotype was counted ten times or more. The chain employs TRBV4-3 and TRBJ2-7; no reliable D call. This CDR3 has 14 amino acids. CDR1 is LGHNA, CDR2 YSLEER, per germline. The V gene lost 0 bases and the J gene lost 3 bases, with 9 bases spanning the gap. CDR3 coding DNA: TGCGCCAGCAGCCAAGATGTTGGCAGCTACGAGCAGTACTTC. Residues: CASSQDVGSYEQYF.

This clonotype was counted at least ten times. The CDR3 spells CASSQETNYEQYF. In DNA, the CDR3 is TGTGCCAGCAGCCAAGAAACGAACTACGAGCAGTACTTC. The chain has TRBV4-2 and TRBJ2-7, with D unresolved. This CDR3 comprises 13 residues. V lost 0 bases to trimming and J lost 3 bases, with 6 bases between them. The germline CDR1 and CDR2 sequences are LGHNA and YNFKEQ.

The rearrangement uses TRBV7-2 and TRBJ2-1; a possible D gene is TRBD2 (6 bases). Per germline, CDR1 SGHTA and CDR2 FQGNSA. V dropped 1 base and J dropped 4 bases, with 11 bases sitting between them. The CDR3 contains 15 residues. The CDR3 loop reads CASSLVASEYNEQFF. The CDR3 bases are TGTGCCAGCAGCTTAGTGGCTAGCGAGTACAATGAGCAGTTCTTC.

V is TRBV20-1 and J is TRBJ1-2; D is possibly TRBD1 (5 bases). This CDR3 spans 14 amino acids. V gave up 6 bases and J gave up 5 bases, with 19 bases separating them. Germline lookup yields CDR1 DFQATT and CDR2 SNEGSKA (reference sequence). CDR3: CSARDHRDVYGYTF. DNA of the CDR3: TGCAGTGCCCGGGACCACCGGGATGTTTATGGCTACACCTTC.

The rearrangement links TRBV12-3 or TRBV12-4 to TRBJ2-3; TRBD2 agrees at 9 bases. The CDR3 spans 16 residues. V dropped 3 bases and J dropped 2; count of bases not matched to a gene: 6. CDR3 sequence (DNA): TGTGCCAGCAGTTTTGGCGGGGGGGGGATCACAGATACGCAGTATTTT. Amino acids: CASSFGGGGITDTQYF.

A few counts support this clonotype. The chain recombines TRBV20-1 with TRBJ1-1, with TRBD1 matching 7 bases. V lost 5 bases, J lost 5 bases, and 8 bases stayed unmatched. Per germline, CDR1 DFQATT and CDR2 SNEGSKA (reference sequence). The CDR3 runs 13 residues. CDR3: CSAPNRGRTEAFF. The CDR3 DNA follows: TGCAGTGCTCCAAACAGGGGTAGGACTGAAGCTTTCTTT.

This CDR3 is CSARIVAGDGEQFF. CDR3 DNA: TGCAGTGCTAGAATCGTGGCGGGAGACGGTGAGCAGTTCTTC. The chain is built from TRBV20-1 and TRBJ2-1; TRBD2 matches at 7 bases. The germline CDR1 and CDR2 sequences are DFQATT and SNEGSKA (reference sequence). After removal of 2 bases from V and 9 bases from J, the junction contained 10 bases not matched to a gene. The CDR3 is 14 residues long.

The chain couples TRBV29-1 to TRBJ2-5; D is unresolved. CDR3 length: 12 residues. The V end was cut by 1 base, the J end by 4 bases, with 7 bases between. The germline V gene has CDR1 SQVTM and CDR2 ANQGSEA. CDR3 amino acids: CSVEASGETQYF. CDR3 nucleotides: TGCAGCGTTGAAGCATCGGGAGAGACCCAGTACTTC. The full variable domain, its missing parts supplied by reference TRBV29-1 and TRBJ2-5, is SAVISQKPSRDICQRGTSLTIQCQVDSQVTMMFWYRQQPGQSLTLIATANQGSEATYESGFVIDKFPISRPNLTFSTLTVSNMSPEDSSIYLCSVEASGETQYFGPGTRLLVL.

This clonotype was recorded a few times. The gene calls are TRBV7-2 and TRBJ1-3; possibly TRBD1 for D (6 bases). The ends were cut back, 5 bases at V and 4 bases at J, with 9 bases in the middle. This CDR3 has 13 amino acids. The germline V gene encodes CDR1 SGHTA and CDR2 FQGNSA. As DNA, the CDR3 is TGTGCCAGCAGCATAACAGGGGGAAACACCATATATTTT. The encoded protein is CASSITGGNTIYF.

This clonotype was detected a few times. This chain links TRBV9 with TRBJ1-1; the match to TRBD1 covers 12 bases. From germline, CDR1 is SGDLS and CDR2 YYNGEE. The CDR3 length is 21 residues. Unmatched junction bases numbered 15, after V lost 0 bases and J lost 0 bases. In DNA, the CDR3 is TGTGCCAGCAGCGTAGGGGAGGGACAGGGGGCGCAACTTTCTATGAACACTGAAGCTTTCTTT. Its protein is CASSVGEGQGAQLSMNTEAFF.

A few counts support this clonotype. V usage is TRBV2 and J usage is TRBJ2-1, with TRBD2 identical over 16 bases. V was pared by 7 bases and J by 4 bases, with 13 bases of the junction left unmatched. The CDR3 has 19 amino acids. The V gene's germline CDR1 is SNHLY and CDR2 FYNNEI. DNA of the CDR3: TGTGCCAGCATGGGAGGGACTAGCGGGAGGGCTTTCGTATACAATGAGCAGTTCTTC. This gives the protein CASMGGTSGRAFVYNEQFF.

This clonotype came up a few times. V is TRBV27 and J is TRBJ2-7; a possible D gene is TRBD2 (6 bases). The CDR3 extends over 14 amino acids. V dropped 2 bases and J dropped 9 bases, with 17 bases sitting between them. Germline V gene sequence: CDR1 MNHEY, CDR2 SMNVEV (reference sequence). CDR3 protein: CASSLNGGNPRQYF. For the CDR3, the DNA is TGTGCCAGCAGTTTAAACGGGGGTAACCCCCGGCAGTACTTC.